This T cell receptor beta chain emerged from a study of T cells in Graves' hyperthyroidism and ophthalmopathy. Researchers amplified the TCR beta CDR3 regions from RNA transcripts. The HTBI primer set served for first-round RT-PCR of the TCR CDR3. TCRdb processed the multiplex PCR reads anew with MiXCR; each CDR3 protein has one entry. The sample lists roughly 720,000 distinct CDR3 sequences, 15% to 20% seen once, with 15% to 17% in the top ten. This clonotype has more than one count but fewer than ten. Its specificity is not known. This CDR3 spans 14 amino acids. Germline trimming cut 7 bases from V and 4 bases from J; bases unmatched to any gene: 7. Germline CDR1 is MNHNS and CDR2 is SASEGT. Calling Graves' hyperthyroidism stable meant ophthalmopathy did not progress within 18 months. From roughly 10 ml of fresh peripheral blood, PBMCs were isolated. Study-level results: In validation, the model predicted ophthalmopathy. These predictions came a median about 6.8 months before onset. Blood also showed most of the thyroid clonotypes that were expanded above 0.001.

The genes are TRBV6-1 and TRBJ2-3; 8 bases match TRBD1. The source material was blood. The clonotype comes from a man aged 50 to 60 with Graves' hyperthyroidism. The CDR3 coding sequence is TGTGCCAGCAACCCCCAGGGGGCTTCAGATACGCAGTATTTT. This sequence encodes CASNPQGASDTQYF.